Following are 9 T cell receptor beta chains from one sample sequenced in a study of Graves' ophthalmopathy and Graves' hyperthyroidism. RNA transcripts were the template, and TCR beta CDR3 regions were amplified from them. The workflow started with a first-round RT-PCR run with HTBI primers and then moved on to a second-round multiplex PCR. TCRdb itself ran the multiplex PCR reads through MiXCR, one entry per CDR3 protein. Of around 470,000 distinct CDR3 sequences listed, about 15% are singletons. Sequenced sample: blood. Source of these receptors: a woman in her twenties or thirties with Graves' ophthalmopathy.

This clonotype was recorded at least ten times. This chain uses TRBV4-1 with TRBJ1-2, with no clear D. The CDR3 is 11 amino acids. Germline V gives CDR1 MGHRA, CDR2 YSYEKL. Trimming shortened V by 3 bases and J by 10 bases, and 9 bases separated the two germline ends. Here the CDR3 DNA reads TGCGCCAGCAGCCACCGAGCTGACTACACCTTC. Its protein product is CASSHRADYTF.

Many counts were recorded for this clonotype. J is TRBJ1-5 and V is TRBV28, with 9 bases fitting TRBD1. The CDR3 totals 15 residues. The germline gives CDR1 MDHEN, CDR2 SYDVKM. After removal of 6 bases from V and 6 bases from J, the junction contained 9 bases not matched to a gene. The CDR3 DNA reads TGTGCCAGCAGAAGAACGGGACAGGGTACTCAGCCCCAGCATTTT. Amino acids: CASRRTGQGTQPQHF.

This clonotype was found many times. The V and J genes are TRBV20-1 and TRBJ2-2; a weak D match, TRBD2 (5 bases). From germline, CDR1 is DFQATT and CDR2 SNEGSKA (reference sequence). The V end was cut by 5 bases, the J end by 3 bases, with 13 bases between. The CDR3 covers 14 residues. The DNA for the CDR3 is TGCAGTGCTTTCCCGGGAAAACACACCGGGGAGCTGTTTTTT. Protein sequence: CSAFPGKHTGELFF.

The table lists this clonotype with many counts. The CDR3 loop is CAWSVPGHLYEQYF. As DNA, the CDR3 is TGTGCCTGGAGTGTACCGGGACACCTCTACGAGCAGTACTTC. The genes are TRBV30 and TRBJ2-7; tentative D call: TRBD1 (6 bases). The germline gives CDR1 GTSNPN, CDR2 SVGIG (reference sequence). This CDR3 is built from 14 residues. Trimming pared 0 bases from V and 3 bases from J, leaving 12 bases between.

This clonotype was seen ten or more times. The chain employs TRBV6-1 and TRBJ1-2; the D is unclear. V was cut by 8 bases and J by 2 bases, with 12 bases left in between. CDR1 and CDR2 from the germline V gene are MNHNS and SASEGT. CDR3 size: 13 residues. CDR3 protein: CASVPSRNYGYTF. The DNA of the CDR3 is TGTGCCAGCGTCCCCTCCAGAAACTATGGCTACACCTTC.

This clonotype has a count of ten or more. The rearrangement joins TRBV12-3 or TRBV12-4 to TRBJ1-5; 7 nucleotides agree with TRBD1. CDR3 length: 15 residues. With 5 bases clipped from V and 4 bases from J, the junction kept 8 bases outside the gene matches. The CDR3 spells CASSAGTAHNQPQHF. The CDR3 region has the DNA TGTGCCAGCAGTGCTGGGACAGCGCATAATCAGCCCCAGCATTTT.

This clonotype was recorded at least ten times. This chain connects TRBV28 to TRBJ1-1; no clear D. Trimming stripped 2 bases from V and 4 bases from J, with 11 bases between. The CDR3 totals 14 residues. From germline, CDR1 is MDHEN and CDR2 SYDVKM. DNA for the CDR3: TGTGCCAGCAGTTTAGGCGACATTGTCACTGAAGCTTTCTTT. Protein product: CASSLGDIVTEAFF.

This clonotype was seen once. The V gene is TRBV6-1, the J gene TRBJ1-2; no clear D gene. Germline CDR1 MNHNS, CDR2 SASEGT. The CDR3 covers 14 residues. The ends were cut back, 8 bases at V and 4 bases at J, with 17 bases in the middle. The CDR3 reads CASAGTMLAYGYTF. Written as DNA, the CDR3 is TGTGCCAGCGCGGGCACAATGCTGGCCTATGGCTACACCTTC.

At least ten counts were recorded for this clonotype. The rearrangement links TRBV11-1 to TRBJ2-2; TRBD2 agrees at 14 bases. This CDR3 comprises 16 residues. J lost 6 bases, V lost 5 bases, and 5 bases had no gene match. Germline V gene sequence: CDR1 SGHAT, CDR2 FQDESV (reference sequence). CDR3 DNA sequence: TGTGCCAGCAGCCCCGGACTAGCGGGAGGAGCCGGGGAGCTGTTTTTT. Its translation is CASSPGLAGGAGELFF.